This TCR beta chain was captured in a study of CD8+ T cells in alopecia areata. Extraction and reverse transcription of RNA yielded cDNA as the sequencing template. Clones were read by immunoSEQ multiplex PCR, and TCRdb kept only the in-frame ones, dropping some. Of approximately 45,000 clones detected, less than 70% appear once; the ten largest clones hold about a fifth. Treatment denoted: oral pan-JAK inhibitor, 5-10 mg twice daily. Samples from alopecia areata patients were lesional scalp punch biopsies and peripheral blood. The table lists this clone with a few counts. What it binds is not known. Findings of the study overall: Possibly as an HLA-related effect, TCR sharing across patients appeared less clear than in mice.

The V and J ends lost 3 bases and 9 bases respectively, with 9 bases between them. The CDR3 extends over 12 amino acids. Germline V gene data show CDR1 as MGHDK and CDR2 as SYGVNS. The receptor comes from a human donor with alopecia areata. The specimen comprised CD8+ T cells sorted from blood, sampled at week 4, from a patient treated with tofacitinib. The chain uses TRBV25-1 and TRBJ2-4; D ambiguous. The CDR3 DNA follows: TGTGCCAGCAGTGACACGCAAAGCATTCAGTACTTC. Translated, it gives CASSDTQSIQYF.